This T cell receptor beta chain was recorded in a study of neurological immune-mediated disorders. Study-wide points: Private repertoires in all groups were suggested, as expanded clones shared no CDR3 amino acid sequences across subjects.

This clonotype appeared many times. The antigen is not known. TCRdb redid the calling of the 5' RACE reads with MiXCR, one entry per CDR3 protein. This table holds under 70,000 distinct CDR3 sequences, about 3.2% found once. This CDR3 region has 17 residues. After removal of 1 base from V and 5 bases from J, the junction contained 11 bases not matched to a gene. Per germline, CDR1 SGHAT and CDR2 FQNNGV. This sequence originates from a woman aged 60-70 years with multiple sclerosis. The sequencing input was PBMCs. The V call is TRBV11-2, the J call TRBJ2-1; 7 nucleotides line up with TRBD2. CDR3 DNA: TGTGCCAGCAGCTTAGGGTTTCCGCTAGCGGAGAACAATGAGCAGTTCTTC. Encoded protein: CASSLGFPLAENNEQFF. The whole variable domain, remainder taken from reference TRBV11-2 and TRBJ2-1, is EAGVAQSPRYKIIEKRQSVAFWCNPISGHATLYWYQQILGQGPKLLIQFQNNGVVDDSQLPKDRFSAERLKGVDSTLKIQPAKLEDSAVYLCASSLGFPLAENNEQFFGPGTRLTVL.